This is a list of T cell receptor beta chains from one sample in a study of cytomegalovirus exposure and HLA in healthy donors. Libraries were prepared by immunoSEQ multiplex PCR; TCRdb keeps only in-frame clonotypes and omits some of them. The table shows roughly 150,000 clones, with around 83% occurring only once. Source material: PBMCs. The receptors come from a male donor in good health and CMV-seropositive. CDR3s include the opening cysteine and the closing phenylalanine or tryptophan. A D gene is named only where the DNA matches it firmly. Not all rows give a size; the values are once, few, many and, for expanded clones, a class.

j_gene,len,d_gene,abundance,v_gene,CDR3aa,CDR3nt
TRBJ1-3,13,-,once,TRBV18,CASSGGPGNTIYF,TGTGCCAGCTCCGGCGGGCCCGGAAACACCATATATTTT
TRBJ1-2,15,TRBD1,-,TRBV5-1,CASSLRTGGLEGYTF,TGCGCCAGCAGCTTACGGACAGGGGGATTGGAGGGCTACACCTTC
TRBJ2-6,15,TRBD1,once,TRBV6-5,CASNQASGQVNGLTF,TGTGCCAGCAATCAAGCCTCTGGACAGGTCAACGGCCTGACTTTC
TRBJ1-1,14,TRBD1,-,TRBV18,CASSPNAGGTEAFF,TGTGCCAGCTCACCAAATGCAGGGGGTACTGAAGCTTTCTTT
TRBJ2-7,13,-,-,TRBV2,CASTRGAGYEQYF,TGTGCCAGCACCCGGGGGGCTGGATACGAGCAGTACTTC
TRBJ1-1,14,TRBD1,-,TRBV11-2,CASRPTGIHFWAFF,TGTGCCAGCAGGCCGACAGGGATCCACTTTTGGGCTTTCTTT
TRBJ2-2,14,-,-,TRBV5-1,CASSWGGRTGELFF,TGCGCCAGCAGCTGGGGAGGTCGGACCGGGGAGCTGTTTTTT
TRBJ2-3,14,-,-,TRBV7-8,CATTVLESTDTQYF,TGTGCCACCACCGTACTAGAGAGCACAGATACGCAGTATTTT
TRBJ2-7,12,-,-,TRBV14,CASSQASGHARF,TGTGCCAGCAGCCAAGCGTCGGGACATGCCCGCTTC
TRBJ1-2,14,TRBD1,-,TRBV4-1,CASSHKDRANGYTF,TGCGCCAGCAGTCACAAGGACAGGGCAAATGGCTACACCTTC
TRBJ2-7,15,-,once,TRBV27,CASSKDTAISYEQYF,TGTGCCAGCAGTAAGGACACCGCCATCTCCTACGAGCAGTACTTC
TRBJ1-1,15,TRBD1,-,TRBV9,CASAPGTGLNTEAFF,TGTGCCAGCGCTCCTGGGACAGGGCTGAACACTGAAGCTTTCTTT
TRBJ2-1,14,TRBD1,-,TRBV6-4,CASSSGQGSNEQFF,TGTGCCAGCAGTTCTGGACAGGGTAGTAATGAGCAGTTCTTC
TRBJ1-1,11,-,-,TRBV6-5,CASTSGTEAFF,TGTGCCAGCACCTCGGGGACTGAAGCTTTCTTT
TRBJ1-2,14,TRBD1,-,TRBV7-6,CASSHSGQAAGYTF,TGTGCCAGCAGCCATTCCGGACAGGCCGCTGGCTACACCTTC
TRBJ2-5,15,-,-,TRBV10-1,CASRVPATGQETQYF,TGCGCCAGCAGGGTGCCGGCAACAGGCCAAGAGACCCAGTACTTC
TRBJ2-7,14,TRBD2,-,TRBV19,CASSFQAGPYEQYF,TGTGCCAGTAGCTTCCAAGCGGGGCCCTACGAGCAGTACTTC
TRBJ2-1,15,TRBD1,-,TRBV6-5,CASNPGTGTYNEQFF,TGTGCCAGCAATCCCGGGACAGGTACCTACAATGAGCAGTTCTTC
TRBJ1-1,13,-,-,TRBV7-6,CASSLGGGSEAFF,TGTGCCAGCAGCTTAGGTGGGGGCTCTGAAGCTTTCTTT
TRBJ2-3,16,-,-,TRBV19,CASSFGIGKSTDTQYF,TGTGCCAGTAGTTTCGGGATAGGGAAAAGCACAGATACGCAGTATTTT
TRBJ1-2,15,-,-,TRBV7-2,CASSLGGTGVEGYTF,TGTGCCAGCAGCCTTGGCGGGACTGGTGTAGAGGGCTACACCTTC
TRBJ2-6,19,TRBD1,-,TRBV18,CASSHLPGQGATGANVLTF,TGTGCCAGCTCACACCTACCGGGACAGGGGGCGACTGGGGCCAACGTCCTGACTTTC
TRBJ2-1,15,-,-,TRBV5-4,CASRHGQRAPNEQFF,TGTGCCAGCAGACACGGACAGAGGGCGCCCAATGAGCAGTTCTTC
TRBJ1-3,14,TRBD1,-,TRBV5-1,CASSEGQGGNTIYF,TGCGCCAGCAGCGAGGGACAGGGAGGGAACACCATATATTTT
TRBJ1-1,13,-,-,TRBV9,CASGEREDTEAFF,TGTGCCAGCGGTGAACGGGAGGATACTGAAGCTTTCTTT
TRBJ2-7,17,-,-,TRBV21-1,CASSKGEQGVRTYEQYF,TGTGCCAGCAGCAAAGGGGAACAGGGTGTGAGGACCTACGAGCAGTACTTC
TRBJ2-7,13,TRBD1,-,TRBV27,CASSSRDRDEQYF,TGTGCCAGCAGTTCCCGGGACAGGGACGAGCAGTACTTC
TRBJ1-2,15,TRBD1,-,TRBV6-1,CASSEGTGFFYGYTF,TGTGCCAGCAGTGAAGGGACAGGCTTTTTCTATGGCTACACCTTC
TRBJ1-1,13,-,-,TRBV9,CASSVKGGTEAFF,TGTGCCAGCAGCGTAAAAGGAGGCACTGAAGCTTTCTTT
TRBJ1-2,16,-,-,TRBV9,CASSATPLAGAYGYTF,TGTGCCAGCAGCGCAACCCCGCTGGCAGGGGCTTATGGCTACACCTTC
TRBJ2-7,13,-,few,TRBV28,CASSLHSVNEQYF,TGTGCCAGCAGTCTACACAGTGTCAACGAGCAGTACTTC
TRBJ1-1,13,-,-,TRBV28,CASSPGSLAEAFF,TGTGCCAGCAGTCCGGGGTCTTTGGCTGAAGCTTTCTTT
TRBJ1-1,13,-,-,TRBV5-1,CASSFDIFTEAFF,TGCGCCAGCAGCTTTGACATCTTCACTGAAGCTTTCTTT
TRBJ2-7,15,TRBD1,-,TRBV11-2,CASSLVRRGTYEQYF,TGTGCCAGCAGCTTAGTGCGCAGGGGGACCTACGAGCAGTACTTC
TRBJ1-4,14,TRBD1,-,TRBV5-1,CASSTDRAGEKLFF,TGCGCCAGCAGCACCGACAGGGCGGGAGAAAAACTGTTTTTT
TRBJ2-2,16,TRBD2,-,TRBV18,CASSPRAGGRTGELFF,TGTGCCAGCTCACCGCGAGCGGGAGGGCGCACCGGGGAGCTGTTTTTT
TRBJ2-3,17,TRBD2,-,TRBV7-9,CASSLNLGLAVTDTQYF,TGTGCCAGCAGCTTGAACTTGGGACTAGCGGTCACAGATACGCAGTATTTT
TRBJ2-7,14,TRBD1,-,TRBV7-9,CASSPGTGGFEQYF,TGTGCCAGCAGCCCCGGGACAGGGGGCTTCGAGCAGTACTTC
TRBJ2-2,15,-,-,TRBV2,CASSPQGIGTGELFF,TGTGCCAGCAGTCCCCAGGGAATCGGGACCGGGGAGCTGTTTTTT